These T cell receptor beta chains were read from a single sample in a study of CD8 T cells in ankylosing spondylitis. Via MiXCR, TCRdb re-called the 5' RACE reads, giving one row per CDR3 protein. Among some 250,000 distinct CDR3 sequences listed, around 9.2% were seen once. Sequencing was carried out using blood, either unsorted or a sorted T cell fraction (not recorded which). These receptors were collected from a male donor with ankylosing spondylitis or in good health (not recorded which). CDR3s include the opening cysteine and the closing phenylalanine or tryptophan. Each record gives: J gene, V gene, D gene, clone size, CDR3 DNA, CDR3 protein. A D gene is named only where the DNA matches it firmly. The size entry is marked missing in some rows and otherwise reads once, few, many or a size class.

>TRBJ2-1|TRBV20-1|.|many
TGCAGTGCTAGAGTGGGTCGCTCAGCCTACAATGAGCAGTTCTTC
CSARVGRSAYNEQFF
>TRBJ1-1|TRBV30|.|.
TGTGCCTGGAGTGAAGGGGCGAACACTGAAGCTTTCTTT
CAWSEGANTEAFF
>TRBJ1-5|TRBV7-9|TRBD1|many
TGTGCCAGCAGCTTGGGACAGAACTATCAGCCCCAGCATTTT
CASSLGQNYQPQHF
>TRBJ2-3|TRBV20-1|TRBD2|many
TGCAGTGCTAGGACTAGCGGGGGGGGCGATACGCAGTATTTT
CSARTSGGGDTQYF
>TRBJ2-1|TRBV20-1|TRBD2|many
TGCAGTGCTAATCCGGGACTAGCGGGTGTGAATGAGCAGTTCTTC
CSANPGLAGVNEQFF
>TRBJ1-1|TRBV6-5|.|many
TGTGCCAGCAGTTACGATCGCACTGAAGCTTTCTTT
CASSYDRTEAFF
>TRBJ2-7|TRBV12-3/TRBV12-4|.|many
TGTGCCAGCAGTTCGCTCACAGGGTTAGGCTACGAGCAGTACTTC
CASSSLTGLGYEQYF
>TRBJ2-1|TRBV27|TRBD2|many
TGTGCCAGCTCCACAGTCTTGGTAGCGGGAGGGGTCAATGAGCAGTTCTTC
CASSTVLVAGGVNEQFF
>TRBJ1-3|TRBV5-8|.|many
TGTGCCAGCAGCTATGTCGCTCGCCGAAACACCATATATTTT
CASSYVARRNTIYF
>TRBJ1-4|TRBV10-3|.|many
TGTGCCATCAGTGAGTCGAAGGTTGCTGAAAAACTGTTTTTT
CAISESKVAEKLFF
>TRBJ2-1|TRBV9|TRBD2|few
TGTGCCAGCAGCGTAGGAGGTAGCGGGGGGGATGAGCAGTTCTTC
CASSVGGSGGDEQFF
>TRBJ1-6|TRBV10-3|TRBD1|many
TGTGCCATCACCCCTGAACAGGGGAATTCACCCCTCCACTTT
CAITPEQGNSPLHF
>TRBJ1-1|TRBV9|.|many
TGTGCCAGCAGCGTCGTCGGGACACTGAACACTGAAGCTTTCTTT
CASSVVGTLNTEAFF
>TRBJ2-5|TRBV11-1|.|.
TGTGCCAGCAGCCCCGCGCGGGCTGGGGGTGCCTTCCAAGAGACCCAGTACTTC
CASSPARAGGAFQETQYF
>TRBJ2-2|TRBV10-3|.|many
TGTGCCATCAGTGAAGGAAACACCGGGGAGCTGTTTTTT
CAISEGNTGELFF
>TRBJ2-2|TRBV11-2|TRBD1|many
TGTGCCAGCAGCTTACCTACAGGGGTTACCGGGGAGCTGTTTTTT
CASSLPTGVTGELFF
>TRBJ1-2|TRBV20-1|.|many
TGCAGTGCTAGTACTCTAGGGGGGGATAACTATGGCTACACCTTC
CSASTLGGDNYGYTF
>TRBJ2-7|TRBV28|.|many
TGTGCCACTAGGCCCGGGCACTCCTACGAGCAGTACTTC
CATRPGHSYEQYF
>TRBJ2-3|TRBV6-2/TRBV6-3|.|many
TGTGCCAGCAGTTACGGGGGGTACACAGATACGCAGTATTTT
CASSYGGYTDTQYF
>TRBJ2-5|TRBV5-1|TRBD2|many
TGCGCCAGCAGCTTTTTTGTAGCGGGAGAAGAGACCCAGTACTTC
CASSFFVAGEETQYF
>TRBJ1-1|TRBV12-3/TRBV12-4|TRBD1|many
TGTGCCAGCAGTCGCGAAACAGGGGGCGCGTGGACTTTCTTT
CASSRETGGAWTFF
>TRBJ1-3|TRBV6-5|.|few
TGTGCCAGCAGTTATGAGAGCTCTGGAAACACCATATATTTT
CASSYESSGNTIYF
>TRBJ1-3|TRBV7-9|.|many
TGTGCCAGCAGCGGCAGATCGTCCACCTCTGGAAACACCATATATTTT
CASSGRSSTSGNTIYF
>TRBJ2-7|TRBV11-1|.|many
TGTGCCAGCAGCTTAGGGACAGTAGCAACCTACGAGCAGTACTTC
CASSLGTVATYEQYF
>TRBJ1-1|TRBV20-1|TRBD1|many
TGCAGTGCTTTACAGGGGGGCATGAACACTGAAGCTTTCTTT
CSALQGGMNTEAFF
>TRBJ2-2|TRBV6-1|TRBD1|many
TGTGCCAGCAGCCGCGACAGGGGAATGACCGGGGAGCTGTTTTTT
CASSRDRGMTGELFF
>TRBJ2-5|TRBV5-1|TRBD2|few
TGCGCCAGCAGCTTGGCCCTGACTAGGACTAGCGAAGAGACCCAGTACTTC
CASSLALTRTSEETQYF
>TRBJ2-3|TRBV11-3|TRBD2|.
TGTGCCAGCAGCTCCCGGACTAGCGGGGGGCCCCTCTCCACAGATACGCAGTATTTT
CASSSRTSGGPLSTDTQYF
>TRBJ2-1|TRBV11-2|.|many
TGTGCCAGCAGCTTAGGGGCGGAGAGCTCCTACAATGAGCAGTTCTTC
CASSLGAESSYNEQFF
>TRBJ1-2|TRBV9|.|many
TGTGCCAGCAGCGTAGATGTAGGGTACTATGGCTACACCTTC
CASSVDVGYYGYTF
>TRBJ1-6|TRBV12-3/TRBV12-4|.|many
TGTGCCAGCAGTTTAGGGGACCATAATTCACCCCTCCACTTT
CASSLGDHNSPLHF
>TRBJ2-7|TRBV6-5|.|many
TGTGCCAGCAGTTACTCGAACTCCTACGAGCAGTACTTC
CASSYSNSYEQYF
>TRBJ1-5|TRBV7-2|.|few
TGTGCCAGCACTAACCCGGGTCAGCCCCAGCATTTT
CASTNPGQPQHF
>TRBJ1-1|TRBV6-5|.|many
TGTGCCAGCAGTTTGCTCGAAGGGGGGGGTGAAGCTTTCTTT
CASSLLEGGGEAFF
>TRBJ2-3|TRBV5-6|TRBD1|many
TGTGCCAGCCGACAGGGTGGAACAGATACGCAGTATTTT
CASRQGGTDTQYF
>TRBJ2-7|TRBV7-8|TRBD1|few
TGTGCCAGCAGCCTTGGACAGGGGACTACCTACGAGCAGTACTTC
CASSLGQGTTYEQYF
>TRBJ2-3|TRBV20-1|.|many
TGCAGTGCTAGCGGGAGTGGGAACACAGATACGCAGTATTTT
CSASGSGNTDTQYF
>TRBJ2-5|TRBV12-3/TRBV12-4|.|many
TGCGCCAGCAGCTTGGAGGGAGAGACCCAGTACTTC
CASSLEGETQYF
>TRBJ2-1|TRBV18|TRBD2|many
TGTGCCAGCTCGCTTTCCCCGGGGGGGAATGAGCAGTTCTTC
CASSLSPGGNEQFF
>TRBJ1-6|TRBV29-1|.|many
TGCAGCGTTGGTAACGCGGGGAATTCACCCCTCCACTTT
CSVGNAGNSPLHF
>TRBJ2-7|TRBV2|.|many
TGTGCCAGCAGTGAGTCGGGTTACGAGCAGTACTTC
CASSESGYEQYF
>TRBJ2-7|TRBV7-9|.|many
TGTGCCAGCAGTCTCCCCAGGACCGAGCAGTACTTC
CASSLPRTEQYF
>TRBJ1-1|TRBV30|.|few
TGTGCCTGGAGTTCCCCGGGACCTGGGTCCTTT
CAWSSPGPGSF
>TRBJ2-1|TRBV11-2|.|many
TGTGCCAGCAGCTCCTACTACCCGAGTTCCCGCTCCTACAATGAGCAGTTCTTC
CASSSYYPSSRSYNEQFF
>TRBJ1-2|TRBV5-1|.|many
TGCGCCAGCAGCTTGTGGGGGGGAAGCGATGGCTACACCTTC
CASSLWGGSDGYTF
>TRBJ1-5|TRBV6-1|.|many
TGTGCCAGCAGTGTAGCCCGGGGGACCCGCAATCAGCCCCAGCATTTT
CASSVARGTRNQPQHF